A single sample is the source of the 10 T cell receptor beta chains below, sequenced in a study of T cells in Graves' hyperthyroidism and ophthalmopathy (dated by TCRdb to between 2019 and 2020). The library relied on multiplex PCR. Reads for this sample came from an Illumina HiSeq 2000. The TCR beta CDR3 regions were amplified from the RNA transcripts. The TCR CDR3 was subjected to a first round of RT-PCR using the HTBI primer set and the Qiagen OneStep RT-PCR kit. TCRdb applied fastp at Q25 and MiXCR to the public reads, then kept only in-frame beta chains. Rows are unified per CDR3 protein, each entry keeping the most common DNA and genes. The sample table records under 350,000 distinct CDR3 sequences; over 15% of these occur just once. The ten largest clonotypes hold 55% to 60% of the sample. Input material: blood. The receptor set was obtained from a woman aged 60-75 years with Graves' ophthalmopathy.

CDR3 coding DNA: TGCAGCGTTGGTCAGGGCCATGAAGCTTTCTTT. Translation: CSVGQGHEAFF. The V call is TRBV29-1, the J call TRBJ1-1; possibly TRBD1 for D (5 bases). CDR1 is SQVTM, CDR2 ANQGSEA, per germline. There are 11 residues in the CDR3. Trimming cost V 4 bases and J 7 bases, with 10 bases left between them. Looking up the rest from reference TRBV29-1 and TRBJ1-1 gives the full variable domain: SAVISQKPSRDICQRGTSLTIQCQVDSQVTMMFWYRQQPGQSLTLIATANQGSEATYESGFVIDKFPISRPNLTFSTLTVSNMSPEDSSIYLCSVGQGHEAFFGQGTRLTVV.

In this sample, this clonotype turned up many times. This sequence joins TRBV20-1 and TRBJ2-7; TRBD2 agrees at 10 bases. Trimming removed 1 base from V and 6 bases from J; junction bases left unmatched: 9. The CDR3 is made up of 15 amino acids. Germline V gene sequence: CDR1 DFQATT, CDR2 SNEGSKA (reference sequence). The CDR3 sequence: CSARGPIAGGSEQYF. CDR3 sequence (DNA): TGCAGTGCTAGAGGACCGATAGCGGGAGGATCCGAGCAGTACTTC.

This clonotype was seen only a few times. The V and J genes are TRBV18 and TRBJ2-7, with D possibly being TRBD2 (6 bases). Between the trimmed V and J ends, which lost 2 bases and 5 bases, there was a span of 13 bases. This CDR3 spans 14 amino acids. Germline loops: CDR1 KGHSH, CDR2 LQKENI. The CDR3 region is CASSPGWGVDEQYF. The CDR3, as DNA: TGTGCCAGCTCACCAGGATGGGGGGTCGACGAGCAGTACTTC.

This clonotype was observed at least ten times. V is TRBV7-3 and J is TRBJ2-1; D gene ambiguous. Trimming removed 2 bases from V and 7 bases from J, with 15 bases in between. This CDR3 has 15 amino acids. Germline CDR1 and CDR2: SGHTA and FQGTGA. CDR3 sequence: CASSLVQLGRNEQFF. The CDR3 DNA follows: TGTGCCAGCAGCTTAGTCCAGCTAGGACGGAATGAGCAGTTCTTC.

The table lists this clonotype with a few counts. The CDR3 nucleotides read TGTGCCAGTAGTATTGGGGCAGCCACCGGGGAGCTGTTTTTT. This codes for CASSIGAATGELFF. The chain joins TRBV19 to TRBJ2-2, with D possibly TRBD1 on 5 matching bases. The germline V gene encodes CDR1 LNHDA and CDR2 SQIVND (reference sequence). The V end was cut by 3 bases, the J end by 4 bases, with 9 bases between. The CDR3 is 14 residues long. The complete variable domain, with remaining parts taken from reference TRBV19 and TRBJ2-2, reads DGGITQSPKYLFRKEGQNVTLSCEQNLNHDAMYWYRQDPGQGLRLIYYSQIVNDFQKGDIAEGYSVSREKKESFPLTVTSAQKNPTAFYLCASSIGAATGELFFGEGSRLTVL.

V and J are TRBV25-1 and TRBJ1-4, with D perhaps TRBD1 (5 bases). Germline assignment: CDR1 MGHDK and CDR2 SYGVNS. The V end lost 4 bases, the J end lost 6 bases, and 15 bases lay between the germline ends. CDR3 size: 15 residues. Here the CDR3 reads CASSASRGLDEKLFF. The CDR3 DNA reads TGTGCCAGCAGTGCCTCTAGGGGACTTGATGAAAAACTGTTTTTT.

This rearrangement joins TRBV7-9 to TRBJ2-3; D uncertain. The CDR3 length is 13 residues. The ends were cut back, 8 bases at V and 1 base at J, with 10 bases in the middle. The germline V gene encodes CDR1 SEHNR and CDR2 FQNEAQ (reference sequence). The CDR3 DNA reads TGTGCCAGCGGGTGGTCCGGCACAGATACGCAGTATTTT. It specifies CASGWSGTDTQYF.

The chain uses TRBV11-2 and TRBJ2-7, with 9 bases matching TRBD2. The CDR3 runs to 19 residues. Germline CDR1 SGHAT, CDR2 FQNNGV. The V and J ends lost 6 bases and 4 bases, in that order; junction bases with no gene match: 22. The CDR3 is CASRGRRKDPSGTDYEQYF. CDR3 DNA: TGTGCCAGCAGAGGGCGAAGGAAGGATCCTAGCGGGACGGATTACGAGCAGTACTTC.

The sample holds many counts of this clonotype. The V call is TRBV20-1, the J call TRBJ1-1, with 7 bases lining up with TRBD1. V lost 6 bases to trimming and J lost 1 base; unmatched junction nucleotides: 8. Germline CDR1 DFQATT, CDR2 SNEGSKA (reference sequence). The CDR3 runs 14 residues. In DNA, the CDR3 is TGCAGTGCCAGAAGCGACAGGGAGAACACTGAAGCTTTCTTT. Its translation is CSARSDRENTEAFF.

The sample holds many counts of this clonotype. J is TRBJ2-7 and V is TRBV6-1, with D possibly called TRBD1 or TRBD2 (6 bases each). The V gene lost 7 bases and the J gene lost 1 base, with 11 bases spanning the gap. The CDR3 covers 13 residues. Germline loops: CDR1 MNHNS, CDR2 SASEGT. As DNA, the CDR3 is TGTGCCAGCACCGGGGGCAGGTCCTACGAGCAGTACTTC. Protein sequence: CASTGGRSYEQYF.